What follows are 3 T cell receptor beta chains derived from one specimen sequenced in a study of blood T cell repertoires in COVID-19. Using immunoSEQ multiplex PCR, the repertoire was profiled, and TCRdb retains in-frame clones only, with some absent. The repertoire consists of roughly 370,000 clones, with approximately 87% occurring once and the leading ten covering 10%. Material for sequencing was PBMCs or T cells enriched from blood (not recorded which). These receptors originate from a woman between 50 and 59 years old who had recovered from COVID-19.

The chain combines TRBV7-9 with TRBJ2-1; D perhaps matches TRBD2 (5 bases). Deletions cut 3 bases from V and 6 bases from J, with 9 bases between. Germline lookup yields CDR1 SEHNR and CDR2 FQNEAQ (reference sequence). The CDR3 loop spans 13 amino acids. The CDR3 DNA follows: TGTGCCAGCAGCTTCCCGAGCGGCAATGAGCAGTTCTTC. Protein product: CASSFPSGNEQFF.

This rearrangement joins TRBV5-1 to TRBJ1-1; D is unclear. Trimming took off 4 bases at V and 10 bases at J, with 17 bases between the two ends. Germline V gene lookup returns CDR1 SGHRS and CDR2 YFSETQ. This CDR3 has 13 residues. The CDR3 here is CASSPIDKVPAFF. The CDR3 DNA sequence: TGCGCCAGCAGCCCCATAGACAAGGTCCCAGCTTTCTTT.

The chain links TRBV11-3 to TRBJ2-2, with D perhaps TRBD2 (6 bases). CDR1 SGHNT and CDR2 YENEEA come from the germline V gene. Trimming cost V 6 bases and J 0 bases, with 11 bases left between them. The CDR3 spans 15 residues. The CDR3 sequence is CASSWRGANTGELFF. CDR3 DNA: TGTGCCAGCAGTTGGCGCGGGGCGAACACCGGGGAGCTGTTTTTT.